This T cell receptor beta chain emerged from a study of radiation and T cells in renal cell carcinoma. Profiled with immunoSEQ multiplex PCR; TCRdb holds only in-frame clones, not every one. The sample has 100,000 to 150,000 clones; roughly 80% are singletons. Time point described: baseline pretreatment blood. Treatment here: 15 Gy SBRT to primary tumor, nephrectomy 4 weeks later. Clear cell pathology was present in this patient's renal cell carcinoma. The specimen was blood, collected from a patient whose treatment included radiotherapy and nephrectomy. The clonotype originates from an older woman with renal cell carcinoma.

In DNA, the CDR3 is TGCGCCAGCAGCCAAGATTGGCCTAACTATGGCTACACCTTC. It yields the protein CASSQDWPNYGYTF. The chain uses TRBV4-3 and TRBJ1-2; D is uncertain. Germline lookup yields CDR1 LGHNA and CDR2 YSLEER. The CDR3 is 14 amino acids. Trimming stripped 0 bases from V and 0 bases from J, with 5 bases between.